This T cell receptor (beta chain) was found in a study of T-cell memory formation after mild COVID-19. This clonotype was seen a few times. A single record per CDR3 protein comes from TCRdb applying MiXCR to the 5' RACE reads. The sample contains 200,000 to 250,000 distinct CDR3 sequences, around 9.1% of which appear only once. This CDR3 has 15 residues. This chain connects TRBV21-1 to TRBJ2-3. TRBV21-1 is reported as a pseudogene. The TCR originated in a man younger than 30 who had mild COVID-19 (a few samples of this study predate the infection). Cell type and time point are not known. The sequenced sample consisted of PBMCs or a T cell subset sorted from them (not recorded which). In DNA, the CDR3 is TGTGCCAGCAGCAAAAGTGTAGGACCCACAGATACGCAGTATTTT. Its translation is CASSKSVGPTDTQYF.